Described below is a single T cell receptor beta chain sequence and its context. What it recognizes is unknown. The data stem from a study of graft-versus-host responses after intestinal transplantation. For the study at large: Multivisceral, liver-intestinal, or isolated intestinal transplants were received by the recipients. All recipients got anti-thymocyte globulin induction, then tacrolimus and steroids for 2 to 3 years. Study outcomes and limitations: High graft-versus-host to host-versus-graft clonal ratios were found in allografts of patients who had graft-donor T cell macrochimerism. The authors found GvH clones in recipient marrow, some appearing first in ileum or blood.

J was trimmed by 5 bases and V by 2 bases; bases with no gene match: 4. This CDR3 is 13 amino acids long. Germline assignment: CDR1 SGHRS and CDR2 YFSETQ. The authors processed graft tissue to release intraepithelial and lamina propria lymphocytes. Assay used: immunoSEQ multiplex PCR; TCRdb lists only in-frame clones, some missing. The table includes about 29,000 clones, 80% to 85% detected once. The receptor's source is a human patient who received an intestinal transplant, so some T cells may come from the graft donor. Sample: ileum tissue, taken 98 days after intestinal transplantation. The V and J genes are TRBV5-1 and TRBJ2-7; TRBD1 aligns across 7 bases. CDR3 DNA sequence: TGCGCCAGCAGCTTCAACAGGGGAAACGAGCAGTACTTC. Amino acids: CASSFNRGNEQYF.